A selection of T cell receptor beta chains follows, all from one sample in a study of untreated major depressive disorder. Produced via immunoSEQ multiplex PCR; TCRdb's table is partial and in-frame only. The data hold about 21,000 clones, with under 90% observed a single time. Sequencing was done on a sample of CD4+ T cells from PBMCs. All receptors derive from a woman aged 40 to 50 in good health. CDR3s leave out the opening cysteine and the closing phenylalanine or tryptophan. The order of the fields is V gene, CDR3 protein.

V gene: TRBV5-1
CDR3 protein: ASSLAGGVETQY

V gene: TRBV27
CDR3 protein: ASSFPASEQF

V gene: TRBV10-3
CDR3 protein: AISGEGDQPQH

V gene: TRBV14
CDR3 protein: ASSPATWAGVASGRSSYNEQF

V gene: TRBV7-9
CDR3 protein: ASSLLAGGGTDTQY

V gene: TRBV20-1
CDR3 protein: SARADEQY

V gene: TRBV6-5
CDR3 protein: ASSRLSDTEAF

V gene: TRBV6-5
CDR3 protein: ASSYGGGGEKLF

V gene: TRBV7-2
CDR3 protein: ASSLDRQAVPDTQY

V gene: TRBV14
CDR3 protein: ASSRGVSSYNSPLH

V gene: TRBV10-1
CDR3 protein: ASGPGPQTNYGYT

V gene: TRBV20-1
CDR3 protein: SAKTGEGYT

V gene: TRBV13
CDR3 protein: ASSPGTGGREQY

V gene: TRBV7-2
CDR3 protein: ASSLADTQY

V gene: TRBV6-1
CDR3 protein: ASSKVESSGNTIY

V gene: TRBV7-2
CDR3 protein: ASSLYGSNEQF

V gene: TRBV6-6
CDR3 protein: ASSSPRGGTEAF

V gene: TRBV28
CDR3 protein: ASGTSGSVSWNEQF

V gene: TRBV11-2
CDR3 protein: ASSLQGSPHEQY

V gene: TRBV7-6
CDR3 protein: ASSLGGGLGTAETQY

V gene: TRBV9
CDR3 protein: ASSVAIFGRSEDNEQF

V gene: TRBV28
CDR3 protein: ASSLVTGFSYEQY

V gene: TRBV2
CDR3 protein: ASRGQLYGYT

V gene: TRBV2
CDR3 protein: ASSGGTGNSNQPQH

V gene: TRBV7-9
CDR3 protein: ASSAQRGSGGD

V gene: TRBV27
CDR3 protein: ASSLLYGEAF

V gene: TRBV14
CDR3 protein: ASSQGLGIVYEQY

V gene: TRBV18
CDR3 protein: ASSLGPSGGSNEQF

V gene: TRBV19
CDR3 protein: ASSGQAGWSPQGYT

V gene: TRBV6-5
CDR3 protein: ASSYLGQGNYGYT

V gene: TRBV7-6
CDR3 protein: ASSAESSYEQY

V gene: TRBV6-1
CDR3 protein: ASSAKTGANYEQY

V gene: TRBV11-2
CDR3 protein: ASSLREDTEAF

V gene: TRBV2
CDR3 protein: ASSEVPGNMVA

V gene: TRBV6-5
CDR3 protein: ASSYLDRGYNEQF

V gene: TRBV7-2
CDR3 protein: ASSLARDRGSF

V gene: TRBV18
CDR3 protein: ASSRQAIPDNEQF

V gene: TRBV9
CDR3 protein: ASAVGRQSIQY

V gene: TRBV28
CDR3 protein: ASSRSRAGSTDTQY

V gene: TRBV5-1
CDR3 protein: ASTTAGQANEEQF

V gene: TRBV18
CDR3 protein: ASSPGGRWGYNEQF

V gene: TRBV2
CDR3 protein: ASSRTGITDTQY

V gene: TRBV7-9
CDR3 protein: ASSLGDRDGEKLF

V gene: TRBV4-1
CDR3 protein: ASSQPVDTQY

V gene: TRBV9
CDR3 protein: ASSWDTSGNTIY

V gene: TRBV30
CDR3 protein: AWSLRGGGNEQF

V gene: TRBV5-6
CDR3 protein: ASSGRQEPYEQY

V gene: TRBV27
CDR3 protein: ASARQGTYANVLT

V gene: TRBV2
CDR3 protein: ASSRDSLSNQPQH

V gene: TRBV28
CDR3 protein: ASRAPQGRDSPLH

V gene: TRBV27
CDR3 protein: ASSSRAGTEGYGYT

V gene: TRBV6-1
CDR3 protein: ASSTHLNYEQY

V gene: TRBV7-6
CDR3 protein: ASSLATQNTEAF

V gene: TRBV27
CDR3 protein: ASRVLAGPDTQY

V gene: TRBV6-5
CDR3 protein: ASSHTNYEQY

V gene: TRBV7-8
CDR3 protein: ASSQGRDTEAF

V gene: TRBV28
CDR3 protein: ASSPGGSNQPQH

V gene: TRBV5-1
CDR3 protein: ASSPGTSRETQY

V gene: TRBV7-2
CDR3 protein: ASSLGQGPYNEQF